The 24 T cell receptor beta chains reported below all come from one sample, sequenced in a study of CD8 T cells in Susac syndrome. RNA totalling roughly 0.45 to 1 ug underwent reverse transcription with random hexamers. MiXCR was run by TCRdb on the immunoSEQ multiplex PCR reads, yielding one entry per CDR3 protein. This sample carries more than 100,000 distinct CDR3 sequences, roughly 80% of them seen once, and the ten largest clones take 0.45% to 0.6%. Material: CD8+ T cells from PBMCs. The origin of the receptors is a human donor with multiple sclerosis.

This chain uses TRBV27 with TRBJ2-7, with 7 bases matching TRBD1. This CDR3 is 14 amino acids long. The V gene's germline CDR1 is MNHEY and CDR2 SMNVEV (reference sequence). V shed 3 bases and J 0 bases; nucleotides not matched to a gene: 2. The CDR3 bases are TGTGCCAGCAGTTTGTCAGGGGGCTCCTACGAGCAGTACTTC. Amino acids: CASSLSGGSYEQYF.

V gene TRBV12-3 or TRBV12-4 combines with J gene TRBJ2-1; D perhaps matches TRBD1 (6 bases). V gave up 7 bases and J gave up 4 bases, with 14 bases separating them. CDR3 length: 14 residues. The CDR3 loop is CASTVGGPYNEQFF. CDR3 bases: TGTGCCAGCACCGTTGGGGGCCCGTACAATGAGCAGTTCTTC.

This chain joins TRBV28 and TRBJ2-2; 9 positions agree with TRBD1. The CDR3 is made up of 13 amino acids. Germline V gene data show CDR1 as MDHEN and CDR2 as SYDVKM. With V trimmed by 6 bases and J by 7 bases, 3 bases remained unmatched. For the CDR3, the DNA is TGTGCCAGCAGCCACAGGGGGCTCGGGGAGCTGTTTTTT. It is translated as CASSHRGLGELFF.

The chain joins TRBV4-3 to TRBJ1-4; 10 bases are a match to TRBD1. The germline CDR1 and CDR2 sequences are LGHNA and YSLEER. J gave up 8 bases and V 2 bases, and 8 bases lay outside the gene matches. This CDR3 is 16 amino acids long. The CDR3 reads CASSQYSGTGDEKLFF. CDR3 nucleotides: TGCGCCAGCAGCCAATACTCCGGGACAGGGGACGAAAAACTGTTTTTT.

This chain joins TRBV12-3 or TRBV12-4 and TRBJ1-1, with D hard to call. The CDR3 is 12 amino acids. Trimming took 3 bases from V and 8 from J, leaving 10 bases between them. CDR3 in amino acids: CASSFLGGEAFF. For the CDR3, the DNA is TGTGCCAGCAGTTTCTTAGGAGGGGAAGCTTTCTTT.

The V and J genes are TRBV19 and TRBJ1-5, with 8 positions matching TRBD1. The V gene end was trimmed by 6 bases and the J gene end by 3 bases; junction bases not matched to a gene: 13. CDR1 is LNHDA and CDR2 is SQIVND in the germline V gene (reference sequence). There are 17 residues in the CDR3. The CDR3 DNA reads as TGTGCCAGTAGCATGAGAAGGGACAGGCGTAACAATCAGCCCCAGCATTTT. Translating it yields CASSMRRDRRNNQPQHF. The full variable domain, with the rest looked up from reference TRBV19 and TRBJ1-5, is DGGITQSPKYLFRKEGQNVTLSCEQNLNHDAMYWYRQDPGQGLRLIYYSQIVNDFQKGDIAEGYSVSREKKESFPLTVTSAQKNPTAFYLCASSMRRDRRNNQPQHFGDGTRLSIL.

The rearrangement uses TRBV27 and TRBJ1-5; D is undetermined. There are 13 residues in the CDR3. The germline V gene has CDR1 MNHEY and CDR2 SMNVEV (reference sequence). Trimming cost V 3 bases and J 4 bases, with 7 bases left between them. CDR3 protein: CASSFSSNQPQHF. For the CDR3, the DNA is TGTGCCAGCAGTTTTTCCAGTAATCAGCCCCAGCATTTT.

The chain links TRBV6-5 to TRBJ1-5, with D possibly TRBD1 on 6 matching bases. Trimming shortened V by 0 bases and J by 4 bases, and 13 bases separated the two germline ends. The V gene's germline CDR1 is MNHEY and CDR2 SVGAGI. The CDR3 is 16 residues long. CDR3 protein: CASSYSSGEGNQPQHF. CDR3 DNA: TGTGCCAGCAGTTACTCGTCAGGGGAAGGAAATCAGCCCCAGCATTTT.

The rearrangement links TRBV27 to TRBJ2-7, with TRBD2 matching over 9 bases. The CDR3 length is 15 residues. Germline CDR1 is MNHEY and CDR2 is SMNVEV (reference sequence). The V segment lost 5 bases and the J segment 1 base; nucleotides outside the gene matches: 6. The CDR3 protein is CASSLAGRESYEQYF. DNA of the CDR3: TGTGCCAGCAGTCTAGCGGGGAGGGAGTCCTACGAGCAGTACTTC.

Worth noting for this clonotype: This may come from a read error, since a much larger clone is one base off. V is TRBV11-2 and J is TRBJ2-1; D remains unclear. CDR1 is SGHAT and CDR2 is FQNNGV in the germline V gene. CDR3 length: 12 amino acids. The V and J ends lost 1 base and 5 bases respectively, with 3 bases between them. The CDR3 region has the DNA TGTGCCAGCAGCTTAGGCCACAATGAGCAGTTCTTC. Translation gives CASSLGHNEQFF.

As DNA, the CDR3 is TGTGCCAGCAGTCGTTGGACTAGCGGAAATGAGCAGTTCTTC. Translating gives CASSRWTSGNEQFF. The chain carries TRBV7-8 and TRBJ2-1, with TRBD2 matching 10 bases. CDR3 length equals 14 residues. V dropped 6 bases and J dropped 7; count of bases not matched to a gene: 6. Germline loops: CDR1 SGHVS, CDR2 FQNEAQ.

The CDR3 DNA is TGCAGTGCCCAGGAAGGGGGTGGCTACACCTTC. Its protein is CSAQEGGGYTF. The rearrangement links TRBV20-1 to TRBJ1-2, with a tentative D call TRBD1 (6 bases). Trimming left V 6 bases short and J 7 bases short, with 12 bases between. This CDR3 is 11 amino acids long. Germline values: CDR1 DFQATT, CDR2 SNEGSKA (reference sequence).

The chain has TRBV5-4 and TRBJ1-1, with D perhaps matching TRBD1 (5 bases). Germline V gene lookup returns CDR1 SGHNT and CDR2 YYREEE (reference sequence). The CDR3 is 16 residues long. Trimming left V 4 bases short and J 0 bases short, with 16 bases between. CDR3 residues: CASSTRQLEMNTEAFF. Here the CDR3 DNA reads TGTGCCAGCAGCACAAGACAGTTAGAAATGAACACTGAAGCTTTCTTT.

This chain connects TRBV6-5 to TRBJ1-4; D unclear. Germline loops: CDR1 MNHEY, CDR2 SVGAGI. The V gene lost 0 bases and the J gene lost 8 bases, with 10 bases spanning the gap. The CDR3 covers 14 residues. The CDR3 DNA is TGTGCCAGCAGTTACTCACGGGGTCGGGAAAAACTGTTTTTT. This gives the protein CASSYSRGREKLFF.

V and J are TRBV6-1 and TRBJ2-7, with D possibly being TRBD1 or TRBD2 (5 bases each). Germline V gives CDR1 MNHNS, CDR2 SASEGT. V was shortened by 1 base and J by 0 bases, with 10 bases between the two germline ends. The CDR3 runs 15 residues. The CDR3 DNA reads as TGTGCCAGCAGTGAAGGGGGGTGGGTCTCCTACGAGCAGTACGTC. Amino acids: CASSEGGWVSYEQYV.

J is TRBJ1-1 and V is TRBV5-1, with D maybe TRBD1 (5 bases). The V and J ends lost 0 bases and 4 bases respectively, with 16 bases between them. Germline lookup yields CDR1 SGHRS and CDR2 YFSETQ. The CDR3 has 16 amino acids. CDR3 in amino acids: CASSLVPGGGGTEAFF. The CDR3 bases are TGCGCCAGCAGCTTGGTTCCCGGCGGGGGTGGCACTGAAGCTTTCTTT.

The rearrangement links TRBV13 to TRBJ2-1; D gene uncertain. This CDR3 spans 11 amino acids. The germline V gene has CDR1 PRHDT and CDR2 FYEKMQ (reference sequence). V lost 7 bases, J lost 9 bases, and 10 bases lay in between. The CDR3 DNA reads as TGTGCCAGCACGGTCGGTACTGAGCAGTTCTTC. This translates into CASTVGTEQFF. Looking up the rest from reference TRBV13 and TRBJ2-1 gives the full variable domain: AAGVIQSPRHLIKEKRETATLKCYPIPRHDTVYWYQQGPGQDPQFLISFYEKMQSDKGSIPDRFSAQQFSDYHSELNMSSLELGDSALYFCASTVGTEQFFGPGTRLTVL.

The chain combines TRBV4-1 with TRBJ1-2; D gene unclear. The CDR3 consists of 14 residues. Germline loops: CDR1 MGHRA, CDR2 YSYEKL. Trimming removed 0 bases from V and 8 bases from J, with 13 bases in between. The CDR3 nucleotides read TGCGCCAGCAGCCAAGATCTACGGGATCAAGGCTACACCTTC. As protein: CASSQDLRDQGYTF.

The CDR3 coding sequence is TGTGCCACCAGGGACGCGACTGAGTCCTGGTACTTC. This gives the protein CATRDATESWYF. The V and J genes are TRBV24-1 and TRBJ2-5; D uncertain. Per germline, CDR1 KGHDR and CDR2 SFDVKD. V gave up 7 bases and J gave up 13 bases, with 18 bases separating them. The CDR3 loop spans 12 amino acids.

This chain joins TRBV28 and TRBJ2-4, with a tentative D call TRBD2 (6 bases). Between the trimmed V and J ends, which lost 3 bases and 8 bases, there was a span of 14 bases. Germline V lookup: CDR1 MDHEN, CDR2 SYDVKM. The CDR3 is 14 amino acids. Here the CDR3 reads CASSFGGGFDIQYF. As DNA, the CDR3 is TGTGCCAGCAGTTTCGGGGGAGGATTTGACATTCAGTACTTC.

The V call is TRBV27, the J call TRBJ2-1; 8 positions agree with TRBD1. V was clipped by 5 bases and J by 5 bases; unmatched bases: 11. Germline CDR1 reads MNHEY; CDR2 reads SMNVEV (reference sequence). This CDR3 spans 16 amino acids. CDR3 sequence reads: CASSPSTGEVNNEQFF. For the CDR3, the DNA is TGTGCCAGCAGTCCATCGACAGGGGAGGTCAACAATGAGCAGTTCTTC.

The CDR3 protein is CASSLAGAGAGTEAFF. DNA of the CDR3: TGTGCCAGCAGCTTAGCGGGTGCGGGGGCGGGCACTGAAGCTTTCTTT. The genes are TRBV7-2 and TRBJ1-1; D possibly corresponds to TRBD1 (6 bases). Germline V gene sequence: CDR1 SGHTA, CDR2 FQGNSA. The V end lost 0 bases, the J end lost 4 bases, and 15 bases lay between the germline ends. The length of the CDR3 is 16 residues.

The genes are TRBV28 and TRBJ2-2, with D hard to call. The CDR3 loop spans 15 amino acids. CDR1 is MDHEN, CDR2 SYDVKM, per germline. V lost 3 bases, J lost 7 bases, and 15 bases lay in between. The CDR3 loop is CASSLRGKYRGELFF. CDR3 coding DNA: TGTGCCAGCAGTTTGAGAGGAAAGTATCGCGGGGAGCTGTTTTTT.

The chain links TRBV7-6 to TRBJ1-1; no clear D. The CDR3 sequence is 15 residues long. Per the germline V gene, CDR1 is SGHVS and CDR2 is FNYEAQ. V dropped 3 bases and J dropped 7 bases, with 18 bases sitting between them. The CDR3 region has the DNA TGTGCCAGCAGCTTTCCCCCAGGAGAGGCCAGTGAAGCTTTCTTT. This translates into CASSFPPGEASEAFF.